The clone carrying this TCR beta chain has a count of ten or more. The data originate from a study of regulatory T cells in long-lasting Graves disease. This CDR3 comprises 16 residues. The germline V and J ends were trimmed by 5 bases and 6 bases, with 23 bases remaining between them. The germline gives CDR1 SEHNR, CDR2 FQNEAQ (reference sequence). Assembly of TCR beta libraries relied on iRepertoire HTBI primers together with Arm-PCR of CDR3 regions. As processed by the authors: Identification across samples found 60 to 75 TRBV and fewer than 15 TRBJ segments. TCRdb re-called the multiplex PCR reads through MiXCR, storing one row per CDR3 protein. TCRdb's processing, not the authors' own work, is the source of the V and J calls. Here the sample spans around 250,000 distinct CDR3 sequences, 20% to 25% being singletons. Described time point: newly diagnosed GD, antithyroid drugs for less than 3 months. PBMCs provided the RNA from which the TCR library was made. Graves' disease diagnoses followed American Thyroid Association guidelines.

V usage is TRBV7-9 and J usage is TRBJ2-7; D is possibly TRBD2 (5 bases). The sample consisted of peripheral blood mononuclear cells (PBMCs), taken at new diagnosis, from a patient treated with antithyroid drugs. The sequence was obtained from a female donor with Graves disease. CDR3 region: CASSPGEGVRTGEQYF. CDR3 bases: TGTGCCAGCAGCCCAGGAGAGGGAGTTCGAACGGGCGAGCAGTACTTC.